What follows describes a single T cell receptor beta chain. Antigen: not known. The CDR3 extends over 13 amino acids. CDR1 and CDR2 from the germline V gene are MNHEY and SMNVEV (reference sequence). Trimming shortened V by 3 bases and J by 7 bases, and 10 bases separated the two germline ends. Method: immunoSEQ multiplex PCR; TCRdb's copy keeps in-frame clones and lacks some. Among about 59,000 clones listed, 80% to 95% were seen once. These data belong to a study of OX40 agonist ivuxolimab in advanced cancers. As for the study in general: Of the participants, approximately 36% had some prior anti-PD-1, anti-PD-L1 or anti-CTLA-4 therapy, which was allowed.

Study-wide results and limits: Antigen specificity of clonally expanded peripheral T cells was not established. Blood T cells, both CD4+ and CD8+, expanded clonally by week 6 at 0.1 to 3.0 mg/kg. Some nonresponders additionally presented with little normalized T-cell clonal expansion.

V gene TRBV27 combines with J gene TRBJ1-5, with D unclear. Specimen: CD4+ or CD8+ T cells sorted from blood, collected in a trial of the OX40 agonist ivuxolimab. This TCR derives from an adult with an advanced solid tumor such as melanoma, head and neck, liver or kidney cancer. CDR3 residues: CASSFLLGQPQHF. The CDR3 DNA sequence: TGTGCCAGCAGTTTTCTCCTGGGGCAGCCCCAGCATTTT.